A selection of T cell receptor beta chains follows, all from one sample in a study of blood T cell repertoires in COVID-19. Profiling relied on immunoSEQ multiplex PCR, and the TCRdb table lists in-frame clones only, not all of them. Of approximately 210,000 clones listed, 65% to 90% are singletons. The sequencing sample was made of peripheral blood. The receptors were gathered from a human donor in a cohort sampled during active COVID-19. Both conserved end residues are trimmed from each CDR3. D genes are given only for firm matches.

v_gene,j_gene,d_gene,CDR3aa
TRBV6-5,TRBJ1-1,TRBD1,ASSYSLRGRSAEAF
TRBV27,TRBJ2-1,NA,ASSLGLYYNEQF
TRBV18,TRBJ1-4,TRBD1,ASSPIVTGDEKLF
TRBV7-2,TRBJ2-7,NA,ASTQTESYEQY
TRBV19,TRBJ2-1,NA,ASSIEGGRFFNEQF
TRBV27,TRBJ2-1,NA,ASRRAGSYNEQF
TRBV19,TRBJ1-1,NA,ASSPLGPRTTNTEAF
TRBV6-2/TRBV6-3,TRBJ1-5,NA,ASSYSTGSNQPQH
TRBV27,TRBJ1-2,NA,ASSPGGHPLYYGYT
TRBV7-2,TRBJ2-1,NA,ASSFGPARGEQF